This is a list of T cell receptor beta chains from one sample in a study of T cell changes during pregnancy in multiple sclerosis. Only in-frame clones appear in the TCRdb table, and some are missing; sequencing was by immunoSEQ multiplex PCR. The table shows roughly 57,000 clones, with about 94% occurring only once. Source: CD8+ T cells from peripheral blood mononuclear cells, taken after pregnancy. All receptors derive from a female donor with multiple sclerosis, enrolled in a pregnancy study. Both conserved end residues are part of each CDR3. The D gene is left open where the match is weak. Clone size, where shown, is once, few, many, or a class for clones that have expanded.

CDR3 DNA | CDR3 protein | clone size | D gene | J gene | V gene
TGTGCCAGCAGCGCCGGGACAGGGAATATTGGCGGCTACACCTTC | CASSAGTGNIGGYTF | . | TRBD1 | TRBJ1-2 | TRBV5-6
TGCGCCAGCAGCTTGGATGGGGGCCCCAATCAGCCCCAGCATTTT | CASSLDGGPNQPQHF | . | . | TRBJ1-5 | TRBV5-1
TGTGCCAGCAGCCCTGGACTAGCGGCGGAGGAGGAGACCCAGTACTTC | CASSPGLAAEEETQYF | once | TRBD2 | TRBJ2-5 | TRBV7-6
TGTGCCAGCAGTGCTCGGGACAGCTCCTACGAGCAGTACTTC | CASSARDSSYEQYF | . | TRBD1 | TRBJ2-7 | TRBV2
TGCGCCAGCAGCCTGGGGACTAGCGGCACCTACGAGCAGTACTTC | CASSLGTSGTYEQYF | . | TRBD2 | TRBJ2-7 | TRBV4-1
TGTGCCAGCGGACTCCCGGGGCGGGAAGGTACAGATACGCAGTATTTT | CASGLPGREGTDTQYF | . | . | TRBJ2-3 | TRBV9
TGTGCCAGCAGCTTAGTACTAGCGGGAGAGGCCGGGGAGCTGTTTTTT | CASSLVLAGEAGELFF | . | TRBD2 | TRBJ2-2 | TRBV7-9
TGTGCCAGCAGCCAAGGCGGACAGGGGCGGGCCGGGGAGCTGTTTTTT | CASSQGGQGRAGELFF | . | TRBD1 | TRBJ2-2 | TRBV14
TGTGCCAGCAGCTCGTCACGGGAGCAGTTCTTC | CASSSSREQFF | . | . | TRBJ2-1 | TRBV7-9
TGTGCCAGCAGTGAATTCCTGGCAGGGAATGGCTACACCTTC | CASSEFLAGNGYTF | . | . | TRBJ1-2 | TRBV25-1
TGCAGCGTTGAGGCTCGGGCCAGGGGGTCACTTAATGAGCAGTTCTTC | CSVEARARGSLNEQFF | . | TRBD1 | TRBJ2-1 | TRBV29-1
TGTGCCAGCAGCGTAGAGGTTGAGGGACTAGCTCTCGATACGCAGTATTTT | CASSVEVEGLALDTQYF | . | TRBD2 | TRBJ2-3 | TRBV9
TGTGCCAGCAGCCCGGGGGACAGGTTTGGCTACGAGCAGTACTTC | CASSPGDRFGYEQYF | . | TRBD1 | TRBJ2-7 | TRBV7-7
TGTGCCAGCAGTTCGGGGACAGGGGAGTTGAATGAGCAGTTCTTC | CASSSGTGELNEQFF | once | TRBD1 | TRBJ2-1 | TRBV28
TGTGCCAGCAGCCAGATGACAGGGGACCTCAATCAGCCCCAGCATTTT | CASSQMTGDLNQPQHF | . | TRBD1 | TRBJ1-5 | TRBV4-2
TGTGCCAGCGGGACTAGCGGGAGTAGTGAGCAGTTCTTC | CASGTSGSSEQFF | . | TRBD2 | TRBJ2-1 | TRBV6-4